Described below is a single TCR beta chain sequence and its context. The record originates from a study of blood T cell repertoires in COVID-19. Overall study context: T cells, B-cell-depleted T cells, or PBMCs provided the cDNA or gDNA that served as material.

Only in-frame clones appear in the TCRdb table, and some are missing; sequencing was by immunoSEQ multiplex PCR. The repertoire holds 350,000 to 450,000 clones, roughly four fifths seen once, with 5% to 5.5% in the top ten. Symptom resolution, clearance, or two negative PCRs marked donors in Cohort 3 as recovered. Sequenced: PBMCs or T cells enriched from blood (not recorded which). This sequence originates from a woman in her forties or fifties who had recovered from COVID-19.

The CDR3 DNA is TGTGCCAGCTCACCAAGTAGGGGGTACGAGCAGTACTTC. Its protein product is CASSPSRGYEQYF. The J gene is TRBJ2-7, the V gene TRBV18, with D tentatively TRBD1 (6 bases). This CDR3 has 13 amino acids. V dropped 2 bases and J dropped 4 bases, with 9 bases sitting between them. Germline V CDR1 and CDR2: KGHSH, LQKENI.